The rows below give T cell receptor beta chains drawn from one sample of a study of shared clonotypes between healthy human individuals. The repertoire was sequenced with immunoSEQ multiplex PCR; TCRdb's copy has only in-frame clones and lacks some. This table has about 1.1 million clones, approximately 80% appearing once. Sequences were obtained from memory CD4+ T cells from PBMCs. The receptors stem from a man younger than 35 in good health. Some clones in this sample may be carry-over from other donors' samples. Each CDR3 is given with its conserved first and last residue. D genes are given only for firm matches. Expanded clones are given a class, and other clones once, few, many or no size at all.

TRBV5-1,NA,TRBJ2-1,NA,CASSLVQSSYNEQFF,TGCGCCAGCAGCTTGGTCCAGAGCTCCTACAATGAGCAGTTCTTC
TRBV23-1,TRBD1,TRBJ2-7,NA,CASSLKTARTGEQYF,TGCGCCAGCAGTCTAAAAACAGCTCGGACAGGCGAGCAGTACTTC
TRBV6-4,TRBD1,TRBJ1-1,many,CASSDTDRGTEAFF,TGTGCCAGCAGTGACACGGACAGGGGGACTGAAGCTTTCTTT
TRBV9,NA,TRBJ2-7,NA,CASSPRERGFYEQYF,TGTGCCAGCAGCCCAAGGGAGAGAGGGTTCTACGAGCAGTACTTC
TRBV2,TRBD1,TRBJ2-2,NA,CASCRDRVVSGELFF,TGTGCCAGCTGCCGGGACAGGGTTGTTTCTGGGGAGCTGTTTTTT
TRBV6-1,NA,TRBJ2-3,NA,CASIRADTQYF,TGTGCCAGTATCCGAGCGGATACGCAGTATTTT
TRBV6-1,TRBD1,TRBJ1-2,NA,CASSEEGRGGPHGYTF,TGTGCCAGCAGTGAAGAGGGCAGGGGGGGTCCGCACGGCTACACCTTC
TRBV18,TRBD2,TRBJ2-1,NA,CASSRSASGGNEQFF,TGTGCCAGCTCCCGTTCCGCCTCGGGGGGGAATGAGCAGTTCTTC
TRBV7-8,NA,TRBJ2-7,NA,CASSLGPEPLREQYF,TGTGCCAGCAGCCTGGGACCTGAGCCGCTCCGCGAGCAGTACTTC
TRBV7-3,NA,TRBJ2-1,NA,CASSLISSYNEQFF,TGTGCCAGCAGCTTAATAAGCTCCTACAATGAGCAGTTCTTC
TRBV29-1,NA,TRBJ1-1,few,CSVEDSGIAFF,TGCAGCGTTGAGGATAGCGGGATAGCTTTCTTT
TRBV7-2,NA,TRBJ1-5,many,CASSADSYGNQPQHF,TGTGCCAGCAGCGCCGACTCCTATGGGAATCAGCCCCAGCATTTT
TRBV6-1,TRBD2,TRBJ2-1,NA,CASSEVGLASYNEQFF,TGTGCCAGCAGTGAAGTGGGACTAGCGTCCTACAATGAGCAGTTCTTC
TRBV18,NA,TRBJ2-6,few,CASSPPGYNSGANVLTF,TGTGCCAGCTCACCACCGGGTTACAACTCTGGGGCCAACGTCCTGACTTTC
TRBV4-2,NA,TRBJ1-2,NA,CASSQDRGRGYGYTF,TGTGCCAGCAGCCAAGATCGGGGGCGCGGCTATGGCTACACCTTC
TRBV7-3,NA,TRBJ1-1,NA,CASRSQGNTEAFF,TGTGCCAGCAGGTCACAGGGGAACACTGAAGCTTTCTTT
TRBV10-1,TRBD1,TRBJ2-7,NA,CASSNRERDRYSYEQYF,TGCGCCAGCAGTAACAGGGAGAGGGACAGGTACTCCTACGAGCAGTACTTC
TRBV5-1,TRBD2,TRBJ2-1,NA,CASSLASGTYNEQFF,TGCGCCAGCAGCTTGGCTAGCGGAACCTACAATGAGCAGTTCTTC
TRBV19,NA,TRBJ2-7,NA,CASSMGRGGEQYF,TGTGCCAGTAGTATGGGCAGGGGAGGCGAGCAGTACTTC
TRBV7-2,NA,TRBJ1-3,NA,CASSPPGGGGNTIYF,TGTGCCAGCAGCCCACCCGGGGGGGGCGGAAACACCATATATTTT
TRBV19,NA,TRBJ1-5,few,CASSSQLSNQPQHF,TGTGCCAGTAGTTCCCAGCTTAGCAATCAGCCCCAGCATTTT
TRBV6-5,NA,TRBJ1-1,NA,CASSYVWADRNTEAFF,TGTGCCAGCAGTTATGTCTGGGCCGACCGGAACACTGAAGCTTTCTTT
TRBV10-1,NA,TRBJ2-3,NA,CASGYTGDTQYF,TGCGCCAGCGGTTACACGGGAGATACGCAGTATTTT
TRBV2,TRBD1,TRBJ2-5,NA,CASSPTGQGSETQYF,TGTGCCAGCAGCCCTACCGGACAGGGTTCAGAGACCCAGTACTTC
TRBV28,NA,TRBJ2-1,NA,CASSLAYNEQFF,TGTGCCAGCAGTTTAGCATACAATGAGCAGTTCTTC
TRBV9,NA,TRBJ1-2,NA,CASSFAGYGYTF,TGTGCCAGCAGCTTTGCTGGGTATGGCTACACCTTC
TRBV5-1,NA,TRBJ1-2,NA,CASSLVFGGEDGYTF,TGCGCCAGCAGCTTGGTGTTTGGGGGAGAGGATGGCTACACCTTC
TRBV28,NA,TRBJ2-3,once,CASNGGKRGTDTQYF,TGTGCCAGCAACGGAGGCAAAAGGGGGACAGATACGCAGTATTTT
TRBV5-8,NA,TRBJ2-5,NA,CASNTGETQYF,TGTGCCAGCAACACTGGGGAGACCCAGTACTTC
TRBV2,TRBD1,TRBJ1-1,NA,CASSLHTPGQGTRRVREAFF,TGTGCCAGCAGTCTCCACACCCCGGGACAGGGGACGAGGAGGGTGAGAGAAGCTTTCTTT
TRBV6-6,TRBD1,TRBJ1-2,NA,CASSAGQGRGYTF,TGTGCCAGCAGTGCCGGACAGGGACGGGGCTACACCTTC
TRBV14,TRBD1,TRBJ2-7,NA,CASSRTPGQAFYEQYF,TGTGCCAGCAGCCGGACACCGGGACAGGCCTTCTACGAGCAGTACTTC
TRBV5-1,TRBD2,TRBJ2-3,once,CASSSGLAGDADTQYF,TGCGCCAGCAGCTCAGGACTAGCGGGAGATGCAGATACGCAGTATTTT
TRBV6-5,TRBD1,TRBJ1-4,NA,CASRFRDRNEKLFF,TGTGCCAGCAGATTCCGGGACAGAAATGAAAAACTGTTTTTT
TRBV5-4,NA,TRBJ2-2,NA,CASSLRLTGELFF,TGTGCCAGCAGCTTGCGTCTCACCGGGGAGCTGTTTTTT
TRBV30,NA,TRBJ2-5,NA,CAWSDFGETQYF,TGTGCCTGGAGTGATTTCGGAGAGACCCAGTACTTC
TRBV27,NA,TRBJ1-5,NA,CASSQFGGDQPQHF,TGTGCCAGCAGTCAGTTCGGGGGGGATCAGCCCCAGCATTTT
TRBV7-2,NA,TRBJ1-2,few,CASSLGALNYGYTF,TGTGCCAGCAGCTTAGGTGCACTCAACTATGGCTACACCTTC
TRBV5-1,NA,TRBJ2-2,NA,CASSLTVPAGELFF,TGCGCCAGCAGCCTGACAGTTCCCGCCGGGGAGCTGTTTTTT
TRBV18,TRBD2,TRBJ2-7,NA,CASSPGLAGTYEQYF,TGTGCCAGCTCACCCGGACTAGCGGGGACCTACGAGCAGTACTTC
TRBV27,NA,TRBJ1-1,NA,CASRRQPNTEAFF,TGTGCCAGCAGGAGACAGCCGAACACTGAAGCTTTCTTT
TRBV28,TRBD1,TRBJ1-3,NA,CASSLPTGGRNTIYF,TGTGCCAGCAGTTTACCCACAGGGGGCCGAAACACCATATATTTT
TRBV28,NA,TRBJ1-5,NA,CASSPHWGRESNQPQHF,TGTGCCAGCAGTCCCCACTGGGGGAGAGAGAGCAATCAGCCCCAGCATTTT
TRBV28,NA,TRBJ1-1,NA,CASRVQGSVGVEAFF,TGTGCCAGCAGGGTACAGGGCTCGGTGGGTGTCGAGGCTTTCTTT
TRBV28,TRBD1,TRBJ2-3,NA,CASSRQGPSTDTQYF,TGTGCCAGCAGCCGACAGGGCCCTAGCACAGATACGCAGTATTTT
TRBV5-4,NA,TRBJ1-1,NA,CASSFEARMNTEAFF,TGTGCCAGCAGCTTCGAGGCGAGGATGAACACTGAAGCTTTCTTT
TRBV2,NA,TRBJ1-4,NA,CASVGATNEKLFF,TGTGCCAGCGTGGGTGCAACTAATGAAAAACTGTTTTTT
TRBV18,NA,TRBJ2-1,NA,CASSLGSAEQFF,TGTGCCAGCTCATTGGGTTCGGCTGAGCAGTTCTTC
TRBV7-9,NA,TRBJ2-5,NA,CASSPGRMPGETQYF,TGTGCCAGCAGCCCCGGACGGATGCCGGGAGAGACCCAGTACTTC
TRBV6-1,NA,TRBJ2-1,NA,CASSGGRASSYNEQFF,TGTGCCAGCAGTGGGGGACGGGCGAGCTCCTACAATGAGCAGTTCTTC
TRBV6-6,NA,TRBJ2-1,NA,CASAGGYEQFF,TGTGCCAGTGCTGGGGGCTATGAGCAGTTCTTC
TRBV7-9,NA,TRBJ2-7,NA,CASSRDPRYEQYF,TGTGCCAGCAGCCGGGACCCACGCTACGAGCAGTACTTC
TRBV14,NA,TRBJ1-1,NA,CASSPPTPNTEAFF,TGTGCCAGCAGCCCCCCTACACCGAACACTGAAGCTTTCTTT
TRBV29-1,NA,TRBJ1-2,NA,CSAGGEINYGYTF,TGCAGCGCTGGGGGGGAGATCAACTATGGCTACACCTTC
TRBV19,TRBD2,TRBJ2-1,NA,CASSTTSGRADEQFF,TGTGCCAGTAGTACCACTAGCGGGAGGGCGGATGAGCAGTTCTTC